These 18 T cell receptor beta chains were sequenced from one sample in a study of cytomegalovirus exposure and HLA in healthy donors. This PCR relied on a set of 60 Vbeta primers and 13 Jbeta primers. Only in-frame clones appear in the TCRdb table, and some are missing; sequencing was by immunoSEQ multiplex PCR. The sample comprises approximately 300,000 clones, roughly 80% of which are singletons, and about 0.3% rests with the top ten. The specimen sequenced was PBMCs. These receptors all come from a girl aged 2 to 10 in good health and CMV-seronegative.

DNA for the CDR3: TGTGCCACCGGGAGCAGCCTGGGCAATGAGCAGTTCTTC. This translates into CATGSSLGNEQFF. J is TRBJ2-1 and V is TRBV27; TRBD2 might be the D (6 bases). The CDR3 consists of 13 residues. Germline CDR1 MNHEY, CDR2 SMNVEV (reference sequence). The germline V and J ends were trimmed by 10 bases and 6 bases, with 16 bases remaining between them.

The chain uses TRBV4-1 and TRBJ2-2; tentatively, D is TRBD2 (6 bases). Germline V gene data show CDR1 as MGHRA and CDR2 as YSYEKL. The CDR3 has 17 amino acids. The V gene lost 7 bases and the J gene lost 1 base, with 19 bases spanning the gap. CDR3 region: CASTLTTAGLNTGELFF. The CDR3 nucleotides read TGCGCCAGCACCTTAACGACGGCGGGACTGAACACCGGGGAGCTGTTTTTT.

The V gene is TRBV25-1, the J gene TRBJ1-1; D call uncertain. Germline-derived CDR1 and CDR2 are MGHDK and SYGVNS. Deletions cut 8 bases from V and 4 bases from J, with 20 bases between. The CDR3 length is 15 residues. The CDR3 bases are TGTGCCAGCCGCGCAATTGCGGGGAAATTCACTGAAGCTTTCTTT. Its translation: CASRAIAGKFTEAFF.

In this sample, this clone turned up once. This chain connects TRBV6-1 to TRBJ2-3, with no clear D. Between the trimmed V and J ends, which lost 1 base and 2 bases, there was a span of 10 bases. Germline loops: CDR1 MNHNS, CDR2 SASEGT. CDR3 length: 15 residues. CDR3 sequence reads: CASSEGVRNTDTQYF. CDR3 in DNA: TGTGCCAGCAGTGAAGGTGTCAGAAACACAGATACGCAGTATTTT.

The chain uses TRBV11-2 and TRBJ1-3; 11 positions agree with TRBD1. Germline loops: CDR1 SGHAT, CDR2 FQNNGV. The length of the CDR3 is 19 residues. V was clipped by 5 bases and J by 0 bases; unmatched bases: 12. In DNA form, the CDR3 reads TGTGCCAGCAGCCAATACCGGGACAGGGGGTTCATCTCTGGAAACACCATATATTTT. Translation: CASSQYRDRGFISGNTIYF.

CDR3 loop: CASRRQGGEETQYF. CDR3 bases: TGTGCCAGCAGGCGACAGGGGGGGGAAGAGACCCAGTACTTC. The chain combines TRBV5-6 with TRBJ2-5; TRBD1 matches 9 bases. The CDR3 has 14 amino acids. CDR1 is SGHDT, CDR2 YYEEEE, per germline. The trim removed 5 bases at V and 3 bases at J, leaving 5 bases unmatched.

The V and J genes are TRBV6-1 and TRBJ2-7, with 10 bases matching TRBD2. With V trimmed by 6 bases and J by 3 bases, 5 bases remained unmatched. This CDR3 is built from 14 residues. Germline CDR1 MNHNS, CDR2 SASEGT. The CDR3 here is CASSWTSGNYEQYF. The CDR3, as DNA: TGTGCCAGCAGCTGGACTAGCGGTAACTACGAGCAGTACTTC.

This clone has only one observation. The chain carries TRBV28 and TRBJ1-2; D may be TRBD1 (5 bases). Trimming stripped 6 bases from V and 3 bases from J, with 14 bases between. Germline values: CDR1 MDHEN, CDR2 SYDVKM. The CDR3 is 14 residues long. In DNA form, the CDR3 reads TGTGCCAGCAGATCTGCGGGGGTGGACTATGGCTACACCTTC. It yields the protein CASRSAGVDYGYTF.

The chain has TRBV27 and TRBJ2-5, with TRBD2 identical over 10 bases. V shed 5 bases, J shed 3 bases, and the junction held 3 bases outside the gene matches. CDR3 length equals 14 residues. Germline values: CDR1 MNHEY, CDR2 SMNVEV (reference sequence). The CDR3 DNA reads as TGTGCCAGCAGTCCAGGGACTAGCGAAGAGACCCAGTACTTC. Its protein is CASSPGTSEETQYF.

This clone occurred a few times. The rearrangement links TRBV6-5 to TRBJ2-1, with D possibly matching TRBD2 (5 bases). The CDR3 runs to 15 residues. The germline V gene encodes CDR1 MNHEY and CDR2 SVGAGI. V was pared by 6 bases and J by 7 bases, with 19 bases between. As DNA, the CDR3 is TGTGCCAGCAGGCGAGGGCGGACGCCTGGAAATGAGCAGTTCTTC. Its protein product is CASRRGRTPGNEQFF.

The rearrangement uses TRBV5-1 and TRBJ2-5, with D maybe TRBD1 (5 bases). In germline, CDR1 is SGHRS, CDR2 YFSETQ. The CDR3 covers 12 residues. With 2 bases removed from V and 4 bases from J, the gap between germline ends came to 6 bases. The CDR3 loop reads CASSLGVETQYF. CDR3 DNA sequence: TGCGCCAGCAGCTTAGGGGTAGAGACCCAGTACTTC.

This sequence joins TRBV27 and TRBJ2-7, with TRBD2 matching over 16 bases. The germline CDR1 and CDR2 sequences are MNHEY and SMNVEV (reference sequence). CDR3 length: 21 residues. J gave up 0 bases and V 6 bases, and 17 bases lay outside the gene matches. This CDR3 is CASSQWPSLGLAGGSSYEQYF. The DNA of the CDR3 is TGTGCCAGCAGCCAGTGGCCGTCCTTGGGACTAGCGGGAGGGAGCTCCTACGAGCAGTACTTC.

The chain recombines TRBV19 with TRBJ1-1, with a tentative D call TRBD1 (5 bases). CDR1 and CDR2 from the germline V gene are LNHDA and SQIVND (reference sequence). V was trimmed by 9 bases and J by 1 base, leaving 9 bases between them. The CDR3 length is 12 residues. The CDR3 spells CASRRGNTEAFF. The CDR3 DNA reads TGTGCCAGCCGTAGGGGGAACACTGAAGCTTTCTTT.

V usage is TRBV30 and J usage is TRBJ1-1; TRBD1 matches at 11 bases. The CDR3 covers 13 residues. The ends lost 2 bases at V and 6 bases at J; junction bases unmatched: 2. Germline values: CDR1 GTSNPN, CDR2 SVGIG (reference sequence). The CDR3: CAWSRTGGSEAFF. CDR3 coding DNA: TGTGCCTGGAGTCGGACAGGGGGCTCTGAAGCTTTCTTT.

This clone showed up just once. The rearrangement uses TRBV6-6 and TRBJ1-4; TRBD1 aligns across 7 bases. V gave up 4 bases and J gave up 4 bases; unmatched junction bases: 9. The CDR3 consists of 16 residues. Germline V gene data show CDR1 as MNHNY and CDR2 as SVGAGI (reference sequence). CDR3 in DNA: TGTGCCAGCAGTTGGTCGAGGGACAGAAGTAATGAAAAACTGTTTTTT. Its protein product is CASSWSRDRSNEKLFF.

The V and J genes are TRBV30 and TRBJ2-3; perhaps TRBD2 as D (6 bases). This CDR3 is 16 amino acids long. The V end was cut by 3 bases, the J end by 1 base, with 17 bases between. The germline V gene encodes CDR1 GTSNPN and CDR2 SVGIG (reference sequence). The CDR3: CAWSIGSWRGTDTQYF. The CDR3 region has the DNA TGTGCCTGGAGCATAGGAAGTTGGAGGGGCACAGATACGCAGTATTTT. The full variable domain, in which reference TRBV30 and TRBJ2-3 provide the parts outside the CDR3, is SQTIHQWPATLVQPVGSPLSLECTVEGTSNPNLYWYRQAAGRGLQLLFYSVGIGQISSEVPQNLSASRPQDRQFILSSKKLLLSDSGFYLCAWSIGSWRGTDTQYFGPGTRLTVL.

This clone appeared once. Compared with germline, one end of the junction differs, possibly owing to a read error. The V call is TRBV7-9, the J call TRBJ1-1; D gene ambiguous. The CDR3 is 16 amino acids. Germline-derived CDR1 and CDR2 are SEHNR and FQNEAQ (reference sequence). The CDR3 nucleotides are TGTTCCAGCAGCCCGCGGGTTTTGGGGTTGAACACTGAAGCTTTCTTT. Its translation: CSSSPRVLGLNTEAFF.

Remarks on this clone: The sample holds other DNA sequences that translate to the same CDR3. This sequence joins TRBV6-1 and TRBJ2-6; a possible D gene is TRBD2 (5 bases). CDR1 is MNHNS, CDR2 SASEGT, per germline. The V and J ends lost 3 bases and 0 bases respectively, with 6 bases between them. This CDR3 spans 15 amino acids. CDR3 DNA: TGTGCCAGCAGTGACGCGGGCTCTGGGGCCAACGTCCTGACTTTC. It is translated as CASSDAGSGANVLTF.